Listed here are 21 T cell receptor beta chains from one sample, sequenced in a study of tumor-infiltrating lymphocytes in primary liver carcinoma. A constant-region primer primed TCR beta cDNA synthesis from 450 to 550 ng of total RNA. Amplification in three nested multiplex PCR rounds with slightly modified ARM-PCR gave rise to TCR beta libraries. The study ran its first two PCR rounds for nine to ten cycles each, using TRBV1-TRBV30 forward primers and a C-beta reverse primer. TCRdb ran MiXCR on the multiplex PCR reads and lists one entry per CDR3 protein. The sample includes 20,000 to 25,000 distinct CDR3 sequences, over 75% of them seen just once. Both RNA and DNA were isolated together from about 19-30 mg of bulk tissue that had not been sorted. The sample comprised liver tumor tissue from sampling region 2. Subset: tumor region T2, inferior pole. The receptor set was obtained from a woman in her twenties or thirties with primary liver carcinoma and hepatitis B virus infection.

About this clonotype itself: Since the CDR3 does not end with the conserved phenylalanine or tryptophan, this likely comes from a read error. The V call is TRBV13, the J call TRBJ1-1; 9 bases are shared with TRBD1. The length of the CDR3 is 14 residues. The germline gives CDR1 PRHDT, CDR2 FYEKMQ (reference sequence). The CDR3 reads CASRTGGATTKAFY. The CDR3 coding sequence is TGTGCCAGCAGGACAGGGGGTGCAACCACTAAAGCTTTCTAC.

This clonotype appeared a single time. In DNA form, the CDR3 reads TGTGCCAGCAGCTCGACTAGTGCCTCGTACAATGAGCAGTTCTTC. This gives the protein CASSSTSASYNEQFF. The rearrangement links TRBV6-5 to TRBJ2-1; a possible D gene is TRBD2 (6 bases). Germline V gives CDR1 MNHEY, CDR2 SVGAGI. Trimming stripped 6 bases from V and 4 bases from J, with 16 bases between. This CDR3 comprises 15 residues.

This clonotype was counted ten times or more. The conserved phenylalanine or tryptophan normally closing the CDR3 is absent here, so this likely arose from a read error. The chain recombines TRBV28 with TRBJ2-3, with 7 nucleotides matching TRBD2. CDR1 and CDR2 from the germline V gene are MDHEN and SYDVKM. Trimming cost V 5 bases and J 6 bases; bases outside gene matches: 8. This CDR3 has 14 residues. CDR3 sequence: CASSKAGPQDTQYY. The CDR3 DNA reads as TGTGCCAGCAGTAAAGCGGGACCACAGGATACGCAGTATTAT.

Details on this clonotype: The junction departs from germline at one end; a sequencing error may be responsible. The CDR3 coding sequence is TGTGGCAGCAGCTTACAAGGACTCTCCACCGGGGAGCTGCTTTTT. As protein: CGSSLQGLSTGELLF. This sequence joins TRBV7-8 and TRBJ2-2; tentatively, D is TRBD2 (5 bases). Germline V gene sequence: CDR1 SGHVS, CDR2 FQNEAQ. This CDR3 contains 15 residues.

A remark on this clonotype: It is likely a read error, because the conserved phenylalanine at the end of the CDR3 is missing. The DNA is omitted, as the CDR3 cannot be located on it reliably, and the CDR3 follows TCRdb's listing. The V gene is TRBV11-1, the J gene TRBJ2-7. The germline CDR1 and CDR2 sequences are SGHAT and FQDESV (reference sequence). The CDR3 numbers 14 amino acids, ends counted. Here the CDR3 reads CASSLATASYEHYL.

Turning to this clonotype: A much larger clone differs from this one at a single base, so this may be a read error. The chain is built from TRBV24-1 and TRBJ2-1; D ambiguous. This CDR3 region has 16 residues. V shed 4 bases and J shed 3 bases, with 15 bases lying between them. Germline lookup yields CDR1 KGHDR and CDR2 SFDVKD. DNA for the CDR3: TGTGCCACCAGTGACGTCCGGGCTCGAAACTACAATGAGCAGTTCTTC. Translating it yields CATSDVRARNYNEQFF.

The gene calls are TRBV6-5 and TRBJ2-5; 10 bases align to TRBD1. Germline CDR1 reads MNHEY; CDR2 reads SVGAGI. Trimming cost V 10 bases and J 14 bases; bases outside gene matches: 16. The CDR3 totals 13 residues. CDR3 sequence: CAISTDRGLIHYF. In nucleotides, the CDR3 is TGTGCCATTAGTACCGACAGGGGGCTGATCCATTACTTC.

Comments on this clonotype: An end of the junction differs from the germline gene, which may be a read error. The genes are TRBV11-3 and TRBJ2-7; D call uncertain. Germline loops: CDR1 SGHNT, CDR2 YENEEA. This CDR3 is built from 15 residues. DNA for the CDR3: TGTGCCAGCAGCTTAGACCGGATCCTCTCCTACGAGCAGTGCTTC. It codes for CASSLDRILSYEQCF.

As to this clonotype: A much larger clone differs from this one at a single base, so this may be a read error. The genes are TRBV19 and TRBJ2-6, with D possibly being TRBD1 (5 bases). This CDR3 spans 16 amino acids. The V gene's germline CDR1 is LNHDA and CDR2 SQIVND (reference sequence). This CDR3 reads CASSIGPGSGAYVLTF. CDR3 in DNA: TGTGCCAGTAGTATAGGTCCCGGTTCTGGGGCCTACGTCCTGACTTTC.

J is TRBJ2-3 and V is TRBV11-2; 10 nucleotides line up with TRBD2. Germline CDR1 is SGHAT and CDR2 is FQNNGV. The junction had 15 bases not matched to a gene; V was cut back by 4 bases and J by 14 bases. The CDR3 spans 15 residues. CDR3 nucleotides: TGTGCCAGCAGCTCAGGGAGCGGGAGGGCGGATGCGCGGTATTTT. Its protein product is CASSSGSGRADARYF.

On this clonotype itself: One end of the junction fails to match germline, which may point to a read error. The DNA of the CDR3 is TGCGCCAGCAGCTTGGGGGGGACTAGCAGGACGAATGAACAGTTCTTC. Its translation: CASSLGGTSRTNEQFF. The chain employs TRBV5-1 and TRBJ2-1; TRBD2 agrees at 9 bases. Looked up from germline, CDR1 is SGHRS and CDR2 is YFSETQ. This CDR3 contains 16 residues. Full variable domain (remainder filled in from reference TRBV5-1 and TRBJ2-1): KAGVTQTPRYLIKTRGQQVTLSCSPISGHRSVSWYQQTPGQGLQFLFEYFSETQRNKGNFPGRFSGRQFSNSRSEMNVSTLELGDSALYLCASSLGGTSRTNEQFFGPGTRLTVL.

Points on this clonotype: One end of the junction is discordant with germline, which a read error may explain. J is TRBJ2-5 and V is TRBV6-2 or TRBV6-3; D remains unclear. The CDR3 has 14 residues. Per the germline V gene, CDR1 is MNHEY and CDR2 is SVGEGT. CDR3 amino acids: CANSYGPAERTRYF. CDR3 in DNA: TGTGCCAACAGTTACGGCCCAGCCGAGCGAACCAGGTACTTC.

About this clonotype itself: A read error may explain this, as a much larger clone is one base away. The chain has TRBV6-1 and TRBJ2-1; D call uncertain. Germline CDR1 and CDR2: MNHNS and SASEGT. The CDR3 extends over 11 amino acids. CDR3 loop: CVSSLPTEQFF. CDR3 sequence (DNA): TGTGTCAGCAGCCTTCCGACAGAGCAGTTCTTC.

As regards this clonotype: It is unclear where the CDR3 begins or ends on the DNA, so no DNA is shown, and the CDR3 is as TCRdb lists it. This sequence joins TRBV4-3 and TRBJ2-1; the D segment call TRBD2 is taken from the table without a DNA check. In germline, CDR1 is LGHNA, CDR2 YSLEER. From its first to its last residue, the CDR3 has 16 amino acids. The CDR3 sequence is CANSQDWDYACNEQFF.

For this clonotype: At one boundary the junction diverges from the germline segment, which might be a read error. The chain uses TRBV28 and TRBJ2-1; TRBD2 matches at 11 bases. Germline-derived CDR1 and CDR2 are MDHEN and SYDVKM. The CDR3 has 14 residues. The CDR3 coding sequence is TGTGCCAGCAGGGGGACTAGCGGCGATCATGAGCAATTCTTC. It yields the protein CASRGTSGDHEQFF.

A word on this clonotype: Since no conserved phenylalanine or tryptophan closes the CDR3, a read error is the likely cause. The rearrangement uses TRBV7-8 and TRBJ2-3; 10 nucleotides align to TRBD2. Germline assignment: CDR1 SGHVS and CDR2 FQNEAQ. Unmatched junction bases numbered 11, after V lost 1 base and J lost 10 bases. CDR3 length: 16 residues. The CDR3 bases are TGTGCCAGCAGCTTAGGAGCGGGAGGGCCTGGTCATGCGCAGTATTCT. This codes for CASSLGAGGPGHAQYS.

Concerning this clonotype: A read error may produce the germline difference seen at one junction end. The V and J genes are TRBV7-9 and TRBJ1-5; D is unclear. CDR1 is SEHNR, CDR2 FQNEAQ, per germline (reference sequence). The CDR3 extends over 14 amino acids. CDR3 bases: TGTGTCAACAGCCCCCGGGAGAACAATCAACCCCAGCATTTT. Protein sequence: CVNSPRENNQPQHF.

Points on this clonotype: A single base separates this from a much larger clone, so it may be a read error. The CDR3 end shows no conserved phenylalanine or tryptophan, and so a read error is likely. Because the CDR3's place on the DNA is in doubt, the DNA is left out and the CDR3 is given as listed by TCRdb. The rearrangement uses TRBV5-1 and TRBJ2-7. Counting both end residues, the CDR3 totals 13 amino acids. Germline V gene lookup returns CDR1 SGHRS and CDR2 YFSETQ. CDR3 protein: CASSWDKAYERYS.

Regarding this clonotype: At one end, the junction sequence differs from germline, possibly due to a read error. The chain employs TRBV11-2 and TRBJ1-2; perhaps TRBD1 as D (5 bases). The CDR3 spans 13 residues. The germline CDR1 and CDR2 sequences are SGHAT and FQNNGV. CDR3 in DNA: TGTGTCAGCATCTTAGAGGGGAACTATGGCTACACCTTC. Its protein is CVSILEGNYGYTF. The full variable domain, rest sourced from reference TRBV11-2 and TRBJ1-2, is EAGVAQSPRYKIIEKRQSVAFWCNPISGHATLYWYQQILGQGPKLLIQFQNNGVVDDSQLPKDRFSAERLKGVDSTLKIQPAKLEDSAVYLCVSILEGNYGYTFGSGTRLTVV.

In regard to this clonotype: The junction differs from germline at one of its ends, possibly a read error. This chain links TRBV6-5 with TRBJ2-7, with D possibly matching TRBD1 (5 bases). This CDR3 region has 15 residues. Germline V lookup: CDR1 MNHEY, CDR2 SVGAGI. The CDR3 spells CAGSYKDSSSYEQYF. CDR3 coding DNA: TGTGCCGGCAGTTACAAAGACAGCAGCTCATACGAGCAGTACTTC.

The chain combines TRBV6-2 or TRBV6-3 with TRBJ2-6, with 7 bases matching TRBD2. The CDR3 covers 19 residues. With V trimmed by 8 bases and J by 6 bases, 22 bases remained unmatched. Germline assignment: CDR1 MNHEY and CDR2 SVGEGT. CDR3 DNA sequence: TGTGCCAGCCAAGACCCCCCGGCGGGAGATTATGGTGAGGCCAACGTCCTGACTTTC. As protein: CASQDPPAGDYGEANVLTF.